The T cell receptor beta chain under discussion was sequenced for a study of cytomegalovirus exposure and HLA in healthy donors. Study details: Assignment to the Caucasian-associated ancestry cluster applied to approximately 79% of the approximately 360 genotyped donors.

Overall study results and limits: Earlier analysis looked at TCR beta V segments, and most were productive about 87% or about 30% of the time. When analyzed later, a missense DCLRE1C variant was found to be linked to TCR beta V- and J-gene trimming. A later analysis found TCR association rates differed by HLA locus, highest for DRB1 and lowest for HLA-C.

PCR amplification relied on 60 Vbeta primers (plus 13 Jbeta primers). Assay used: immunoSEQ multiplex PCR; TCRdb lists only in-frame clones, some missing. The sample lists over 110,000 clones, roughly 74% occurring once. With respect to this clone: Its antigen is undetermined.

The CDR3 runs 13 residues. V lost 10 bases and J lost 4, with 13 bases in between. Germline loops: CDR1 SNHLY, CDR2 FYNNEI. This rearrangement joins TRBV2 to TRBJ1-4, with unresolved D. The sequence came from a woman between 40 and 50 years old in good health and CMV-seropositive. Source material: PBMCs. CDR3 nucleotides: TGTGCCACCGCGGGGTATAGTAATGAAAAACTGTTTTTT. Translating gives CATAGYSNEKLFF.